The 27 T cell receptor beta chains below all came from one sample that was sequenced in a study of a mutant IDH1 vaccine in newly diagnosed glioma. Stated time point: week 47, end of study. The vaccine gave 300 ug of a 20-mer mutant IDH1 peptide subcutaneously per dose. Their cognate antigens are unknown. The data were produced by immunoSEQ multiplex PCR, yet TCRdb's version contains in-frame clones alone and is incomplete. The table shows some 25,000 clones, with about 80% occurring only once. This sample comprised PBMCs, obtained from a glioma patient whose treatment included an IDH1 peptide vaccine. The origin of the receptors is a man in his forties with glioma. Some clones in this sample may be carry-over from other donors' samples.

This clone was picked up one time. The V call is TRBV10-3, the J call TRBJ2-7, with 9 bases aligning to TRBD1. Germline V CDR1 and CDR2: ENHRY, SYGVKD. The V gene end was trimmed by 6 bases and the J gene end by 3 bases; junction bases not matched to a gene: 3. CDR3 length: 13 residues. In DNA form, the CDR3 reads TGTGCCATCAGCCGGGACAGGGACTACGAGCAGTACTTC. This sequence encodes CAISRDRDYEQYF.

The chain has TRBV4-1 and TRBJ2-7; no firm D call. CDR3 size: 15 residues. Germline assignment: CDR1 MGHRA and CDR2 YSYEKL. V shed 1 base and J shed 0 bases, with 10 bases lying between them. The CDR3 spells CASSQGAVSSYEQYF. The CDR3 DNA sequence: TGCGCCAGCAGCCAAGGGGCGGTGAGCTCCTACGAGCAGTACTTC.

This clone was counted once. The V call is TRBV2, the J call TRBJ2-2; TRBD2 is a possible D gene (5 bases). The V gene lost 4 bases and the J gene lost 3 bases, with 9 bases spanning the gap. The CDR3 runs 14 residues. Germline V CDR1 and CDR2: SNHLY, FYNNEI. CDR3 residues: CASSGRTHTGELFF. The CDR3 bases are TGTGCCAGCAGTGGGCGGACTCACACCGGGGAGCTGTTTTTT.

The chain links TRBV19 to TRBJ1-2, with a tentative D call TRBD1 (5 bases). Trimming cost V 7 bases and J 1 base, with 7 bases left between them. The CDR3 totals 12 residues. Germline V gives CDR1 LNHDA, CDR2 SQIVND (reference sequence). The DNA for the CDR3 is TGTGCCAGTATGACAGATAACTATGGCTACACCTTC. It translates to CASMTDNYGYTF.

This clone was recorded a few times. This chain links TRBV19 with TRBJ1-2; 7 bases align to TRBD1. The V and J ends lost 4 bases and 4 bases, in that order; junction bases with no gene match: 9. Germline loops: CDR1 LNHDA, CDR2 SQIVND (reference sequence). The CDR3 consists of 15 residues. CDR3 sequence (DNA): TGTGCCAGTAGTAACCCCGGACAGGTCATCTATGGCTACACCTTC. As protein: CASSNPGQVIYGYTF.

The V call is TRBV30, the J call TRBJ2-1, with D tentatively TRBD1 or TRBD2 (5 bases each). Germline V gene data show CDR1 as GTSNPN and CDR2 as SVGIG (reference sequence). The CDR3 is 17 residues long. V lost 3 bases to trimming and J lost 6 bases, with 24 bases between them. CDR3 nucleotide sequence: TGTGCCTGGAGCAACCCTCTCGGGACCGCACAGGTCAATGAGCAGTTCTTC. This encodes CAWSNPLGTAQVNEQFF.

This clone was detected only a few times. The CDR3 spells CASSLVAGDGYTF. The CDR3 DNA follows: TGTGCCAGCAGCTTGGTGGCAGGGGATGGCTACACCTTC. J is TRBJ1-2 and V is TRBV5-4; possible D gene TRBD1, 6 bases. Trimming took off 0 bases at V and 6 bases at J, with 9 bases between the two ends. CDR1 and CDR2 (germline): SGHNT, YYREEE (reference sequence). The CDR3 length is 13 residues.

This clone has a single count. CDR3 coding DNA: TGTGCCAGCAGTGGAAGGCGGGCGAACACTGAAGCTTTCTTT. Protein product: CASSGRRANTEAFF. The V call is TRBV7-9, the J call TRBJ1-1; no definite D call. Germline V gene sequence: CDR1 SEHNR, CDR2 FQNEAQ (reference sequence). This CDR3 comprises 14 residues. The V and J ends lost 6 bases and 1 base respectively, with 12 bases between them. The full variable domain, with the rest looked up from reference TRBV7-9 and TRBJ1-1, is DTGVSQNPRHKITKRGQNVTFRCDPISEHNRLYWYRQTLGQGPEFLTYFQNEAQLEKSRLLSDRFSAERPKGSFSTLEIQRTEQGDSAMYLCASSGRRANTEAFFGQGTRLTVV.

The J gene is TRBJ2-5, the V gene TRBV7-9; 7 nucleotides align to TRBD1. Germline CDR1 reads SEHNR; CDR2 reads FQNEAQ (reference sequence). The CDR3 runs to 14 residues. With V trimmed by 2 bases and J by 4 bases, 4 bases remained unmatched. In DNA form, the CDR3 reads TGTGCCAGCAGCTTATATAAGGGGGCAGAGACCCAGTACTTC. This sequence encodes CASSLYKGAETQYF.

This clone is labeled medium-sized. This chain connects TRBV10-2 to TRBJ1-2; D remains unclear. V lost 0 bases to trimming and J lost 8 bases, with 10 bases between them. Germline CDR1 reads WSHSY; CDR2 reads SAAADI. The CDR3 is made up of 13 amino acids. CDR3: CASSESWQEGYTF. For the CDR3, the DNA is TGCGCCAGCAGTGAGTCGTGGCAGGAGGGCTACACCTTC.

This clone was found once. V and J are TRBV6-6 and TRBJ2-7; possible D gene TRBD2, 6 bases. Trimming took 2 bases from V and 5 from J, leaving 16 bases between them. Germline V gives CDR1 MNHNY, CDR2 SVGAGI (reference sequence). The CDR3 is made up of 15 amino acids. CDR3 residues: CASSYGGFRSDEQYF. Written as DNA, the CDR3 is TGTGCCAGCAGTTACGGGGGGTTCCGAAGCGACGAGCAGTACTTC.

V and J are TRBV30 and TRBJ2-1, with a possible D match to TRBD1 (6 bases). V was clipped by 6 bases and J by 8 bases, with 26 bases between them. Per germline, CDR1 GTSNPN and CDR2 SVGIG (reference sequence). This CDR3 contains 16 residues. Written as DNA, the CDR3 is TGTGCCTGCGGTGAGGGGGTTAGGAGGTTCGTTGATGAGCAGTTCTTC. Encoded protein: CACGEGVRRFVDEQFF.

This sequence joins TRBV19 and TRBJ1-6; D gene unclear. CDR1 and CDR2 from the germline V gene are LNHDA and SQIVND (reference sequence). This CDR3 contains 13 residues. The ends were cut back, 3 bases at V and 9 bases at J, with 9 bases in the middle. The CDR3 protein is CASSIGGSSPLHF. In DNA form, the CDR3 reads TGTGCCAGTAGTATTGGAGGGAGTTCACCCCTCCACTTT.

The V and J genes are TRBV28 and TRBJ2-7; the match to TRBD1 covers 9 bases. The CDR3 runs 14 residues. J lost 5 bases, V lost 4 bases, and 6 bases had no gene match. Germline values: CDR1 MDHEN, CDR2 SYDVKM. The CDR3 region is CASSSPGQGDEQYF. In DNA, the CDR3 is TGTGCCAGCAGTTCTCCGGGACAGGGTGACGAGCAGTACTTC.

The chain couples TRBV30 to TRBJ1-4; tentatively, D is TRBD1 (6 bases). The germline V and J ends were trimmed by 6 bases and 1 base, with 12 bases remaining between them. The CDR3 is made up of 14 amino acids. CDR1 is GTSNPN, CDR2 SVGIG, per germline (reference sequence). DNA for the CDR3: TGTGCCTGCAACGGACAGCGAACTAATGAAAAACTGTTTTTT. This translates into CACNGQRTNEKLFF.

This CDR3 reads CASSQDLRSRTYGYTF. CDR3 DNA: TGCGCCAGCAGCCAAGATTTGAGGAGCCGAACGTATGGCTACACCTTC. The chain employs TRBV4-3 and TRBJ1-2; D ambiguous. The CDR3 totals 16 residues. The germline V gene has CDR1 LGHNA and CDR2 YSLEER. Trimming cost V 0 bases and J 5 bases, with 16 bases left between them.

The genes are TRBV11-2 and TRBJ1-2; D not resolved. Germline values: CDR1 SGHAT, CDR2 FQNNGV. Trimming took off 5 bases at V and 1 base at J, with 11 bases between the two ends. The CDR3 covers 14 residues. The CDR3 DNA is TGTGCCAGCAGCCCCCTGGACGATAACTATGGCTACACCTTC. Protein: CASSPLDDNYGYTF.

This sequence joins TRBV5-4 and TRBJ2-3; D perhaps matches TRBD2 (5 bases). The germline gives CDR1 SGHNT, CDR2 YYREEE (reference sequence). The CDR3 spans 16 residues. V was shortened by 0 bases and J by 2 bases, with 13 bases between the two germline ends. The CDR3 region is CASSLGLALTTDTQYF. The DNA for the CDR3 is TGTGCCAGCAGCTTGGGGCTAGCCCTGACCACAGATACGCAGTATTTT.

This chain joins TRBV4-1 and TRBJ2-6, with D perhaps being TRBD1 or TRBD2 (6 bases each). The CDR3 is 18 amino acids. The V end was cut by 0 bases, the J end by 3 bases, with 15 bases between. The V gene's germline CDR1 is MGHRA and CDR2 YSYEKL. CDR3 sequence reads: CASSQDTIGGIGANVLTF. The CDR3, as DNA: TGCGCCAGCAGCCAAGACACGATAGGGGGGATTGGGGCCAACGTCCTGACTTTC.

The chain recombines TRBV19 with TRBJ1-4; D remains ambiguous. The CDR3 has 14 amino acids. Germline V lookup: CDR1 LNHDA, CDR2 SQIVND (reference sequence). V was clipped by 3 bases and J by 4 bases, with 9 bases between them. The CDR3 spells CASSMPEINEKLFF. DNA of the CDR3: TGTGCCAGTAGTATGCCGGAGATTAATGAAAAACTGTTTTTT.

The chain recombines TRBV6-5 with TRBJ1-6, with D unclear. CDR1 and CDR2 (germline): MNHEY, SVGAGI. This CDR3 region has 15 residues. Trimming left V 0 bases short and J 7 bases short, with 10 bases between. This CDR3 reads CASSYSYGENSPLHF. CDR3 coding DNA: TGTGCCAGCAGTTACTCCTACGGGGAGAATTCACCCCTCCACTTT.

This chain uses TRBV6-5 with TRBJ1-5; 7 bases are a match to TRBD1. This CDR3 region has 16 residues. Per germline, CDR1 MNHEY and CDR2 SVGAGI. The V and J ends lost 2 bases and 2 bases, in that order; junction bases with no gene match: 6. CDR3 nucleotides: TGTGCCAGCAGTTACCGACAGGGAAATGGCAATCAGCCCCAGCATTTT. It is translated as CASSYRQGNGNQPQHF.

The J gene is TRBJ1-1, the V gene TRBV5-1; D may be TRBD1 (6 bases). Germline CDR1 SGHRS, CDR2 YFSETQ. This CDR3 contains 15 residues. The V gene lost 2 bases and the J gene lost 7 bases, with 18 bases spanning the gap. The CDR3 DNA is TGCGCCAGCAGCTTAGGTGGGACAACTAATCATGAAGCTTTCTTT. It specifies CASSLGGTTNHEAFF.

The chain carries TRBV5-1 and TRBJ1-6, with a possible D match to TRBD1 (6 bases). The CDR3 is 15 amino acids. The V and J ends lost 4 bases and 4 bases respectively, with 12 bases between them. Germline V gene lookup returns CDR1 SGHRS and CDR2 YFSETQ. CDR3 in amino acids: CASSPTGLYNSPLHF. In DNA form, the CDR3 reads TGCGCCAGCAGCCCGACAGGACTATATAATTCACCCCTCCACTTT.

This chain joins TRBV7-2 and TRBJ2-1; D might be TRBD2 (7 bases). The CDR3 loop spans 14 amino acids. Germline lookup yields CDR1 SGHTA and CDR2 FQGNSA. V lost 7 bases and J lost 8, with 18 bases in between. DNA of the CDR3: TGTGCCAGCAAACCTAGGAGGGGGGGCCATGAGCAGTTCTTC. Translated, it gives CASKPRRGGHEQFF.

CDR3 bases: TGTGCCAGCAGTTACTCCGGGACAAGCACAGATACGCAGTATTTT. It specifies CASSYSGTSTDTQYF. The chain is built from TRBV6-5 and TRBJ2-3; tentatively, D is TRBD1 (6 bases). The V end lost 0 bases, the J end lost 0 bases, and 7 bases lay between the germline ends. CDR3 length: 15 residues. Germline V CDR1 and CDR2: MNHEY, SVGAGI.

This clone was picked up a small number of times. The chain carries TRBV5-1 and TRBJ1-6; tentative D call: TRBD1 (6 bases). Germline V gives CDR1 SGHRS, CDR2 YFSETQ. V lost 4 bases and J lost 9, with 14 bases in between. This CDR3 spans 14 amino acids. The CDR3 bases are TGCGCCAGCAGCACCAGGGGAGAATCTTCACCCCTCCACTTT. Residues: CASSTRGESSPLHF.